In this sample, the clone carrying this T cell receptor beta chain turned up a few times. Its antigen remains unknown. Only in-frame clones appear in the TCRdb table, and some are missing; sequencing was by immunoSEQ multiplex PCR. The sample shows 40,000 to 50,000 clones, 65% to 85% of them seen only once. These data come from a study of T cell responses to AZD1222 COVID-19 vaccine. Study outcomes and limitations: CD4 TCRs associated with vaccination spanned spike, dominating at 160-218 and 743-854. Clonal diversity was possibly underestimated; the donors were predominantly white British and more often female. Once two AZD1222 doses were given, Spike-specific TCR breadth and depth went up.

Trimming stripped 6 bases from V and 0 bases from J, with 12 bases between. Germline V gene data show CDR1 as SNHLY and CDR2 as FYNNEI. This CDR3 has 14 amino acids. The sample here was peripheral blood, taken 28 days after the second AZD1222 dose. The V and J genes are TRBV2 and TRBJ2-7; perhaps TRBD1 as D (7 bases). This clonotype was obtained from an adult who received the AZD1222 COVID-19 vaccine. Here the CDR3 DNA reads TGTGCCAGCAGAACCCAGGGGGGCTCCTACGAGCAGTACTTC. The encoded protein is CASRTQGGSYEQYF.